This T cell receptor (beta chain) was recorded in a study of beta chain features in type 1 diabetes. Study observations and caveats: More deletions and fewer insertions at VDJ junctions were found in patients with type 1 diabetes. There was no resolution here of whether HLA type influences TCRB rearrangement.

By way of CD45RO/CCR7/CD25/CD127/CD95/CD27, the CD4+ regulatory, stem cell-like memory, central memory and naive cells were sorted. Without exception, sorted populations had purity beyond 98%. Germline CDR1 reads GTSNPN; CDR2 reads SVGIG (reference sequence). Deletions cut 0 bases from V and 3 bases from J, with 15 bases between. The length of the CDR3 is 15 residues. Investigators reverse transcribed all isolated RNA, so they sequenced expressed TCRB transcripts. Method: immunoSEQ multiplex PCR; TCRdb's copy keeps in-frame clones and lacks some. The sample gives hundreds of thousands of clones, over 25% of which show up once; around 0.065% is in the top ten. Turning to this clone: The target antigen is unknown.

The chain couples TRBV30 to TRBJ2-7, with TRBD1 as a possible D gene (6 bases). The receptor's source is a man younger than 35 in good health. Input material: naive CD4+ T cells from blood. CDR3 amino acids: CAWSVSGGPRYEQYF. As DNA, the CDR3 is TGTGCCTGGAGTGTATCTGGGGGCCCCCGCTACGAGCAGTACTTC.